Sequencing of this T cell receptor (beta chain) was carried out in a study of cytomegalovirus exposure and HLA in healthy donors. Whole-study findings and limits: A later analysis found most CMV-associated TCR beta chains apparently HLA-restricted. Some TCR beta chains (roughly 160 of them) were listed as cytomegalovirus-associated. It was assumed in the presence/absence analyses that sequencing depth was roughly uniform across donors. High specificity and sensitivity for cytomegalovirus status were reported for the classifier.

13 Jbeta primers and 60 Vbeta primers were used for the PCR. Repertoires were generated with immunoSEQ multiplex PCR, while TCRdb's copy carries only in-frame clones and drops some. This table has under 200,000 clones, 62% appearing once. Germline assignment: CDR1 SQVTM and CDR2 ANQGSEA. V gave up 3 bases and J gave up 4 bases; unmatched junction bases: 5. This CDR3 has 14 residues. Note on this clone: Antigen: not known.

Sequencing was carried out using PBMCs. The source of this sequence is a man between 35 and 55 years old in good health and CMV-seronegative. This chain uses TRBV29-1 with TRBJ2-1, with TRBD1 matching 8 bases. The DNA of the CDR3 is TGCAGCGTTGAGGGGCAGGGGGCTTACAATGAGCAGTTCTTC. Its translation: CSVEGQGAYNEQFF.